Following are 22 T cell receptor beta chains from one sample sequenced in a study of graft-versus-host responses after intestinal transplantation. Assay: immunoSEQ multiplex PCR; the TCRdb copy retains only in-frame clones and omits some. The sample contains about 97,000 clones, 80% to 95% of which appear only once. Material: PBMCs, obtained around 68 weeks after intestinal transplant. These receptors all come from a human patient who received an intestinal transplant, so some T cells may come from the graft donor.

The rearrangement uses TRBV6-6 and TRBJ2-7; no reliable D call. This CDR3 contains 14 residues. CDR1 and CDR2 from the germline V gene are MNHNY and SVGAGI (reference sequence). V was pared by 0 bases and J by 4 bases, with 10 bases between. CDR3 region: CASSYSIWGYEQYF. The CDR3 DNA follows: TGTGCCAGCAGTTACTCGATCTGGGGTTACGAGCAGTACTTC.

The chain uses TRBV27 and TRBJ1-1, with TRBD1 as a possible D gene (5 bases). The germline V and J ends were trimmed by 7 bases and 2 bases, with 11 bases remaining between them. This CDR3 contains 13 residues. The germline gives CDR1 MNHEY, CDR2 SMNVEV (reference sequence). Written as DNA, the CDR3 is TGTGCCAGCATCGGCGGGGCTAACACTGAAGCTTTCTTT. Translating it yields CASIGGANTEAFF.

The V and J genes are TRBV7-9 and TRBJ2-3; tentative D call: TRBD1 (6 bases). Germline CDR1 is SEHNR and CDR2 is FQNEAQ (reference sequence). The ends were cut back, 3 bases at V and 5 bases at J, with 15 bases in the middle. The CDR3 is 15 residues long. The CDR3 loop is CASSFGAGVQDTQYF. The CDR3 DNA reads as TGTGCCAGCAGCTTTGGGGCAGGGGTCCAAGATACGCAGTATTTT. The variable domain in full, completed from reference TRBV7-9 and TRBJ2-3, reads DTGVSQNPRHKITKRGQNVTFRCDPISEHNRLYWYRQTLGQGPEFLTYFQNEAQLEKSRLLSDRFSAERPKGSFSTLEIQRTEQGDSAMYLCASSFGAGVQDTQYFGPGTRLTVL.

V gene TRBV25-1 combines with J gene TRBJ2-2; D tentatively reads TRBD1 or TRBD2 (5 bases each). V gave up 3 bases and J gave up 4 bases, with 15 bases separating them. This CDR3 comprises 16 residues. Germline V CDR1 and CDR2: MGHDK, SYGVNS. The CDR3 sequence is CASSERGRWGTGELFF. The CDR3 DNA is TGTGCCAGCAGTGAGAGGGGACGTTGGGGCACCGGGGAGCTGTTTTTT.

V is TRBV7-9 and J is TRBJ1-3, with a possible D match to TRBD1 (5 bases). Deletions cut 3 bases from V and 2 bases from J, with 8 bases between. The CDR3 is 14 amino acids. Germline loops: CDR1 SEHNR, CDR2 FQNEAQ (reference sequence). CDR3 sequence (DNA): TGTGCCAGCAGCTTTGGGACCGCTGGAAACACCATATATTTT. Its protein product is CASSFGTAGNTIYF.

The rearrangement uses TRBV7-2 and TRBJ1-5; D is possibly TRBD1 (5 bases). The CDR3 loop spans 13 amino acids. Trimming left V 2 bases short and J 5 bases short, with 7 bases between. CDR1 and CDR2 (germline): SGHTA, FQGNSA. CDR3 region: CASSLQGDQPQHF. The CDR3 DNA reads TGTGCCAGCAGCTTACAGGGAGATCAGCCCCAGCATTTT.

This chain connects TRBV2 to TRBJ1-3; D unclear. CDR1 and CDR2 from the germline V gene are SNHLY and FYNNEI. The CDR3 covers 15 residues. V lost 6 bases and J 1 base, leaving 13 bases between the germline ends. The CDR3 loop reads CASSADGVSGNTIYF. CDR3 in DNA: TGTGCCAGCAGCGCCGACGGTGTATCTGGAAACACCATATATTTT.

The V and J genes are TRBV29-1 and TRBJ2-1; D remains unclear. This CDR3 contains 12 residues. Germline CDR1 reads SQVTM; CDR2 reads ANQGSEA. V lost 3 bases and J lost 1, with 4 bases in between. The CDR3 sequence: CSVERSYNEQFF. Here the CDR3 DNA reads TGCAGCGTTGAGCGGTCCTACAATGAGCAGTTCTTC.

This clone was detected a few times. The rearrangement joins TRBV11-3 to TRBJ2-4; 11 nucleotides agree with TRBD2. The CDR3 totals 17 residues. J gave up 8 bases and V 4 bases, and 13 bases lay outside the gene matches. Germline lookup yields CDR1 SGHNT and CDR2 YENEEA. Here the CDR3 reads CASSSGASGGPGDIQYF. The CDR3 bases are TGTGCCAGCAGCTCTGGGGCTAGCGGGGGGCCTGGTGACATTCAGTACTTC.

The V and J genes are TRBV5-6 and TRBJ2-7; D not certain. V lost 2 bases and J 6 bases, leaving 6 bases between the germline ends. CDR3 size: 11 residues. Germline assignment: CDR1 SGHDT and CDR2 YYEEEE. The CDR3 reads CASSLPGEQYF. The CDR3, as DNA: TGTGCCAGCAGCTTACCTGGCGAGCAGTACTTC. The variable domain in full, with the rest retrieved from reference TRBV5-6 and TRBJ2-7, is DAGVTQSPTHLIKTRGQQVTLRCSPKSGHDTVSWYQQALGQGPQFIFQYYEEEERQRGNFPDRFSGHQFPNYSSELNVNALLLGDSALYLCASSLPGEQYFGPGTRLTVT.

The rearrangement links TRBV7-6 to TRBJ1-6; the D gene is possibly TRBD1 (5 bases). The CDR3 spans 14 residues. V was trimmed by 5 bases and J by 10 bases, leaving 15 bases between them. CDR1 is SGHVS, CDR2 FNYEAQ, per germline. CDR3 in amino acids: CASSLVGGESPLHF. The CDR3 nucleotides read TGTGCCAGCAGCCTTGTCGGGGGAGAGTCACCCCTCCACTTT. Together with reference TRBV7-6 and TRBJ1-6, the CDR3 gives the full variable domain: GAGVSQSPRYKVTKRGQDVALRCDPISGHVSLYWYRQALGQGPEFLTYFNYEAQQDKSGLPNDRFSAERPEGSISTLTIQRTEQRDSAMYRCASSLVGGESPLHFGNGTRLTVT.

This chain links TRBV9 with TRBJ2-3; TRBD1 aligns across 8 bases. The CDR3 covers 16 residues. Trimming took 1 base from V and 2 from J; bases not matched to a gene: 6. From germline, CDR1 is SGDLS and CDR2 YYNGEE. This CDR3 is CASSVRTGGLTDTQYF. CDR3 in DNA: TGTGCCAGCAGCGTAAGAACAGGGGGGCTCACAGATACGCAGTATTTT.

This chain joins TRBV6-5 and TRBJ1-1; unclear D gene. The CDR3 sequence is 15 residues long. Between the trimmed V and J ends, which lost 2 bases and 4 bases, there was a span of 14 bases. Germline values: CDR1 MNHEY, CDR2 SVGAGI. As DNA, the CDR3 is TGTGCCAGCAGTTACGAAGGAGGTTGGGCCACTGAAGCTTTCTTT. Protein product: CASSYEGGWATEAFF.

The rearrangement joins TRBV19 to TRBJ2-1; D is possibly TRBD1 (6 bases). This CDR3 is 16 amino acids long. Germline values: CDR1 LNHDA, CDR2 SQIVND (reference sequence). V was trimmed by 7 bases and J by 2 bases, leaving 18 bases between them. CDR3 coding DNA: TGTGCCAGTAATGAGGACAGTTTGGGGACCTACAATGAGCAGTTCTTC. Residues: CASNEDSLGTYNEQFF.

This clone showed up just a few times. V and J are TRBV4-1 and TRBJ1-1, with D possibly matching TRBD1 (6 bases). CDR3 length equals 15 residues. Germline CDR1 MGHRA, CDR2 YSYEKL. Trimming shortened V by 0 bases and J by 1 base, and 9 bases separated the two germline ends. DNA of the CDR3: TGCGCCAGCAGCCAAGATGGGGGCGGGAACACTGAAGCTTTCTTT. Amino acids: CASSQDGGGNTEAFF.

The genes are TRBV27 and TRBJ2-2; the D is unclear. V lost 3 bases and J 5 bases, leaving 4 bases between the germline ends. This CDR3 is built from 12 residues. CDR1 and CDR2 (germline): MNHEY, SMNVEV (reference sequence). CDR3 DNA sequence: TGTGCCAGCAGTTTTATGACCGGGGAGCTGTTTTTT. This gives the protein CASSFMTGELFF.

The chain couples TRBV18 to TRBJ1-1; possibly TRBD1 for D (6 bases). The germline V gene encodes CDR1 KGHSH and CDR2 LQKENI. The CDR3 has 14 amino acids. Trimming stripped 5 bases from V and 1 base from J, with 11 bases between. CDR3 nucleotide sequence: TGTGCCAGCTCAGCATACAGGGAGAACACTGAAGCTTTCTTT. Amino acids: CASSAYRENTEAFF. The full variable domain, completed using reference TRBV18 and TRBJ1-1, is NAGVMQNPRHLVRRRGQEARLRCSPMKGHSHVYWYRQLPEEGLKFMVYLQKENIIDESGMPKERFSAEFPKEGPSILRIQQVVRGDSAAYFCASSAYRENTEAFFGQGTRLTVV.

The chain couples TRBV7-3 to TRBJ2-2; 9 bases are a match to TRBD1. CDR3 length equals 14 residues. V lost 4 bases, J lost 5 bases, and 2 bases stayed unmatched. CDR1 and CDR2 (germline): SGHTA, FQGTGA. CDR3 region: CASSYRGHTGELFF. CDR3 sequence (DNA): TGTGCCAGCAGCTACAGGGGGCATACCGGGGAGCTGTTTTTT.

The chain employs TRBV7-9 and TRBJ2-5; no definite D call. The CDR3 runs 13 residues. The V end was cut by 6 bases, the J end by 5 bases, with 13 bases between. Germline V gene data show CDR1 as SEHNR and CDR2 as FQNEAQ (reference sequence). CDR3 protein: CASRSDGRETQYF. The CDR3, as DNA: TGTGCCAGCAGGTCGGACGGTAGGGAGACCCAGTACTTC.

The chain carries TRBV18 and TRBJ1-2, with D tentatively TRBD1 (5 bases). The CDR3 spans 11 residues. With 8 bases removed from V and 8 bases from J, the gap between germline ends came to 12 bases. The germline V gene encodes CDR1 KGHSH and CDR2 LQKENI. This CDR3 is CASDDQGGYTF. The DNA of the CDR3 is TGTGCCAGCGACGACCAGGGCGGCTACACCTTC.

Comment on this clone: The sample holds other DNA sequences that translate to the same CDR3. This rearrangement joins TRBV5-1 to TRBJ2-3; tentative D call: TRBD2 (6 bases). V was pared by 5 bases and J by 0 bases, with 13 bases between. The CDR3 spans 15 residues. Germline V CDR1 and CDR2: SGHRS, YFSETQ. CDR3: CASSGAGISTDTQYF. The CDR3 nucleotides are TGCGCCAGCAGTGGGGCGGGGATCAGCACAGATACGCAGTATTTT.

This clone was recorded only once. V is TRBV4-1 and J is TRBJ2-2; D assignment may be TRBD1 or TRBD2 (7 bases each). CDR1 and CDR2 (germline): MGHRA, YSYEKL. The CDR3 has 17 residues. The V end lost 0 bases, the J end lost 6 bases, and 17 bases lay between the germline ends. CDR3 in amino acids: CASSQDGARGGSGELFF. CDR3 DNA: TGCGCCAGCAGCCAAGACGGGGCCAGGGGGGGATCCGGGGAGCTGTTTTTT.